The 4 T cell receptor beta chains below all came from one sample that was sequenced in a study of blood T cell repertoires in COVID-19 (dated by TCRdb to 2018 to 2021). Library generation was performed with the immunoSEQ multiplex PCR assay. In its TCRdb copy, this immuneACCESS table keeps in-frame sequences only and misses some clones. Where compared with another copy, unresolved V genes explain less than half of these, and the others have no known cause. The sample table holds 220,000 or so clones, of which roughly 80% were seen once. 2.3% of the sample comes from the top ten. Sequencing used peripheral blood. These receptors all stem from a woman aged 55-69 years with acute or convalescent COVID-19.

The CDR3 bases are TGTGCCAGCAGCCAAAGTGAGGCTGGAAACACCATATATTTT. Protein product: CASSQSEAGNTIYF. The chain uses TRBV3-1 (or the pseudogene TRBV3-2) and TRBJ1-3, with no clear D. The germline V gene encodes CDR1 LGHDT and CDR2 YNNKEL (reference sequence). Trimming cost V 2 bases and J 2 bases, with 7 bases left between them. This CDR3 contains 14 residues.

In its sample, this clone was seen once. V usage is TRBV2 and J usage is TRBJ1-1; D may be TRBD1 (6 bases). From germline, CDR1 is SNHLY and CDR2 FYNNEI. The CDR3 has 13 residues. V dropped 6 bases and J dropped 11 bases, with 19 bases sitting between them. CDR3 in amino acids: CASRKDSMPYAFF. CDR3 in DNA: TGTGCCAGCAGAAAGGACAGCATGCCTTACGCTTTCTTT.

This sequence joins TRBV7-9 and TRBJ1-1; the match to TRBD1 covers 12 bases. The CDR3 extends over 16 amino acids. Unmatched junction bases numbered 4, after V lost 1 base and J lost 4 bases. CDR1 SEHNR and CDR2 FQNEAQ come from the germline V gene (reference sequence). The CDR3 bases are TGTGCCAGCAGCTTAGGGGACAGGGGGCCGGGCACTGAAGCTTTCTTT. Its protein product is CASSLGDRGPGTEAFF.

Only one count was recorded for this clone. CDR3 region: CASSAHGTGRYNEQFF. CDR3 nucleotide sequence: TGTGCCAGCAGTGCCCACGGGACAGGGCGGTACAATGAGCAGTTCTTC. The chain links TRBV2 to TRBJ2-1; 9 bases line up with TRBD1. The germline V gene encodes CDR1 SNHLY and CDR2 FYNNEI. CDR3 length: 16 residues. The V segment lost 4 bases and the J segment 4 bases; nucleotides outside the gene matches: 8.